The sequence of this TCR beta chain was determined in a study of CXCR3-negative and CXCR3-positive naive CD8 T cells. On this clonotype itself: Its antigen is not known.

There are 13 residues in the CDR3. Germline assignment: CDR1 SQVTM and CDR2 ANQGSEA. Whole-study findings and limits: TRBV-TRBJ usage was alike in naive CXCR3-negative and CXCR3-positive cells but differed in memory cells. Diversity was high in both naive subsets and much lower in memory cells. Naive subsets did not differ in surface CD5, and TRB CDR3 properties served to infer TCR strength.

Per CD8+ T cell subset, triplicate sorts of 300,000 cells each were done. With UMI labels, 5' RACE was used to prepare the TRB cDNA libraries. From its re-call of the 5' RACE reads, TCRdb lists each CDR3 protein once, without DNA. Reported are tens of thousands of distinct CDR3 sequences; the ten largest clones contain roughly 15%. The sequenced sample was memory CD8+ T cells from blood. This clonotype was obtained from a human donor in good health. Some clones in this sample may be carry-over from other donors' samples. The chain carries TRBV29-1 and TRBJ2-7; as DNA is missing, the TRBD1 call by TCRdb cannot be tested. CDR3 in amino acids: CSAQTGSSYEQYF.